The subject of this entry is one T cell receptor (beta chain). PCR was performed using 60 Vbeta and 13 Jbeta primers. Clones were sequenced by immunoSEQ multiplex PCR, and TCRdb holds only the in-frame ones, with some missing. The sample consists of almost 200,000 clones, about 80% of them appearing once. The CDR3 has 17 amino acids. The sample originates from a study of cytomegalovirus exposure and HLA in healthy donors. The source of this sequence is a man aged 25 to 45 in good health and CMV-seronegative. The gene calls are TRBV12-2 and TRBJ2-3; TRBD1, the D gene given by the table, was not confirmed from the DNA. TRBV12-2 counts as a pseudogene. The source material was PBMCs. The DNA for the CDR3 is TGTGCAAGTCGCTTAGGGCCTCGGGACACAAGCACAGATACGCAGTATTTT. Translation: CASRLGPRDTSTDTQYF.